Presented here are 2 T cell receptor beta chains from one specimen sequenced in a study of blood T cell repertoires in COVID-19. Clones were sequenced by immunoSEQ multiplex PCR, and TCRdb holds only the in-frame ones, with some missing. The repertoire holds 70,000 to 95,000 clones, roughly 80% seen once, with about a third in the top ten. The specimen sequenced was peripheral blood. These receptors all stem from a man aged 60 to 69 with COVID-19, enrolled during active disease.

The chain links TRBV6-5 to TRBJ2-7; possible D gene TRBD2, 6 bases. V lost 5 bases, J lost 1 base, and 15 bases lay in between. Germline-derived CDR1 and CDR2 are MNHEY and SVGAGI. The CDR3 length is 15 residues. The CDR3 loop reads CASSKQTSRSYEQYF. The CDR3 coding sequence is TGTGCCAGCAGTAAACAGACTAGTCGGTCCTACGAGCAGTACTTC.

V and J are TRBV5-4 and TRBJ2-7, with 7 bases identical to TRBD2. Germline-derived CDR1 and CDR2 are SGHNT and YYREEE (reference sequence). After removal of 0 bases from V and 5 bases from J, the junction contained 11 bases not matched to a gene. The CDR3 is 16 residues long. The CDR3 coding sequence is TGTGCCAGCAGCTTGGCCCAAGGGAGCGGGAAGGACGAGCAGTACTTC. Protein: CASSLAQGSGKDEQYF.